Sequencing of this T cell receptor beta chain was carried out in a study of tumor-infiltrating lymphocytes in primary liver carcinoma. Background on the study: Ages ranged from 30 to 69, with HCC or mixed HCC-cholangiocarcinoma. The neoplasms were of stage T1-T3 N0M0, with dimensions of about 4.2 to 11 cm across. Study-level points and caveats: Tumor-adjacent and tumor-blood pairs shared a smaller degree of overlap than tumor region pairs.

With regard to this clonotype: What it recognizes is unknown. One base away lies a much larger clone, so this may be a sequencing read error. Likely a read error: the CDR3 ends without its conserved phenylalanine or tryptophan.

Unsorted whole blood served as the source of blood RNA, and germline DNA was extracted as well. The V gene end was trimmed by 7 bases and the J gene end by 4 bases; junction bases not matched to a gene: 6. The germline V gene encodes CDR1 SGHAT and CDR2 FQNNGV. The CDR3 covers 14 residues. TCR beta cDNA was prepared out of 500 ng total RNA by means of a constant-region primer. TCR beta libraries came from three nested multiplex PCR rounds using slightly modified ARM-PCR. For approximately 9 cycles apiece, the opening two PCR rounds ran with TRBV1-TRBV30 forward primers and a C-beta reverse primer. A single record per CDR3 protein comes from TCRdb applying MiXCR to the multiplex PCR reads. Of 180,000 or so distinct CDR3 sequences listed, roughly three fifths are singletons.

The sequenced sample was peripheral blood. This TCR was sampled from a man aged 35-49 years with primary liver carcinoma and hepatitis B virus infection. The chain combines TRBV11-2 with TRBJ2-5, with 10 bases aligning to TRBD2. The CDR3 sequence: CASNPGLALETQYL. CDR3 bases: TGTGCCAGCAACCCGGGACTAGCGTTAGAGACCCAGTACCTC.